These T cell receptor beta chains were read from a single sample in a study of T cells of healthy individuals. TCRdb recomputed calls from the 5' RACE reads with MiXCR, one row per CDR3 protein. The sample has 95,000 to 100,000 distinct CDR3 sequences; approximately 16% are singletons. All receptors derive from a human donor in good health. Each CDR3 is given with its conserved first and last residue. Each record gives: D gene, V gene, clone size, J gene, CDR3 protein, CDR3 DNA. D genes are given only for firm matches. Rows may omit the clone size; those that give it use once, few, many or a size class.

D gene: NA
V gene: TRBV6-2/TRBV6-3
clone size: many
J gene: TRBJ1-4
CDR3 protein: CASSRTGTNEKLFF
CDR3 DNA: TGTGCCAGCAGTCGGACGGGAACTAATGAAAAACTGTTTTTT

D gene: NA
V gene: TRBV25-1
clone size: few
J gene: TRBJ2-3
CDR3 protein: CASTAGQPDTQYF
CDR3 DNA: TGTGCCAGCACCGCGGGACAGCCAGATACGCAGTATTTT

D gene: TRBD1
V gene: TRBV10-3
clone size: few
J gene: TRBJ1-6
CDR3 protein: CAISAGQGDSPLHF
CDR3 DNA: TGTGCCATCAGCGCGGGACAGGGTGATTCACCCCTCCACTTT

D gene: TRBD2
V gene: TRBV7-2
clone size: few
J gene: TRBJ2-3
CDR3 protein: CASSPGLERDTQYF
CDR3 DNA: TGTGCCAGCAGCCCAGGACTAGAAAGAGATACGCAGTATTTT

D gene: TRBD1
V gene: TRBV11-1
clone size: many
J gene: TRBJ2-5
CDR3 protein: CASSTGARQETQYF
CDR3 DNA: TGTGCCAGCAGCACAGGGGCCCGTCAAGAGACCCAGTACTTC

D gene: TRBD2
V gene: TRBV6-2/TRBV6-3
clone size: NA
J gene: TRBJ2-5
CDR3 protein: CASSSREGETQYF
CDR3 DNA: TGTGCCAGCAGTAGCAGGGAGGGGGAGACCCAGTACTTC

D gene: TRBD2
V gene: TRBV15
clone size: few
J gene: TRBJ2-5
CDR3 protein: CATSWGGGREETQYF
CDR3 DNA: TGTGCCACCAGCTGGGGAGGCGGGAGGGAAGAGACCCAGTACTTC

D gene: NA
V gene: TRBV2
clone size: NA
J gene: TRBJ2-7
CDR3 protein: CASSGTASYEQYF
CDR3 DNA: TGTGCCAGCAGTGGGACAGCTTCCTACGAGCAGTACTTC

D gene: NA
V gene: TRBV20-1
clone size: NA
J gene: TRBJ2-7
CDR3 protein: CSASPAGNEQYF
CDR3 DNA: TGCAGTGCCTCACCCGCGGGAAACGAGCAGTACTTC

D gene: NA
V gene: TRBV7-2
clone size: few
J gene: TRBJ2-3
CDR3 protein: CASSFILTDTQYF
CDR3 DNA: TGTGCCAGCAGCTTCATCCTCACAGATACGCAGTATTTT

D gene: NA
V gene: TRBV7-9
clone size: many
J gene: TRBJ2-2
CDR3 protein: CATQGNTGELFF
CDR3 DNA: TGTGCCACTCAGGGGAACACCGGGGAGCTGTTTTTT

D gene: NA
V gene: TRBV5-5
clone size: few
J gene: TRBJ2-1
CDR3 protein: CASSLLEGGSYNEQFF
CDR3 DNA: TGTGCCAGCAGCTTGCTCGAGGGGGGCTCCTACAATGAGCAGTTCTTC

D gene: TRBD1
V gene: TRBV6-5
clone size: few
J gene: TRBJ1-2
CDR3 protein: CATTGDSLYGYTF
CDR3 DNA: TGTGCCACGACTGGGGACAGCCTCTATGGCTACACCTTC

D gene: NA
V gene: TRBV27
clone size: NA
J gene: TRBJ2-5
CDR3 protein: CASSLWGARETQYF
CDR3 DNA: TGTGCCAGCAGTTTATGGGGGGCGCGGGAGACCCAGTACTTC

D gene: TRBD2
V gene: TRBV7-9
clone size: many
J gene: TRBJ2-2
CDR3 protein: CASSSAGASVGGELFF
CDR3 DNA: TGTGCCAGCAGCTCGGCGGGAGCTAGCGTTGGCGGGGAGCTGTTTTTT